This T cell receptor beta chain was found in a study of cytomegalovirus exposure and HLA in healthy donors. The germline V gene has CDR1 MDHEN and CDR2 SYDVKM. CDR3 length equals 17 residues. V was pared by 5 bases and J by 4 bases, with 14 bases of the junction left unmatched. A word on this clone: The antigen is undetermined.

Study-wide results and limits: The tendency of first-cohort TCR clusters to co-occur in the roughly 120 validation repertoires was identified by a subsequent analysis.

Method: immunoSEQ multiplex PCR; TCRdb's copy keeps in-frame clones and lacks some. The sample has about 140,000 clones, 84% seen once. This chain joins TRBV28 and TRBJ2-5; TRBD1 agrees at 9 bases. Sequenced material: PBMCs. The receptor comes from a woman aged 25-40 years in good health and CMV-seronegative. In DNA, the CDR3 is TGTGCCAGCAGTACTCCGGGACAGGGCAGTTACGGAGAGACCCAGTACTTC. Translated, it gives CASSTPGQGSYGETQYF.